Given below is one T cell receptor beta chain in context. This clone occurred once. The clone's antigen remains unknown. Per-base qualities were not stored, and no clone one base away is much larger. The entire isolated RNA was reverse transcribed using the High Capacity cDNA Reverse Transcription Kit, and thus expressed TCRB transcripts were sequenced. Deep immunoSEQ sequencing was performed on naive, central memory and regulatory T cell samples, with an average of roughly 3.3 million total reads per sample. After sorted cells were lysed in RLT buffer, RNA was extracted with DNase-treated RNeasy Micro or Mini kits, with the choice depending on cell number. To prevent cross-contamination, each cell subset was processed individually, whereas patient and healthy donor samples were processed jointly. TCRB sequences were amplified from cDNA with the immunoSEQ multiplex PCR, producing 87-bp fragments spanning the CDR3 region. Sequencing of the amplicons was performed on the Illumina HiSeq platform. Per the authors' processing: Synthetic template baselines were used to correct PCR bias computationally, reads within Hamming distance 2 were collapsed together, and singletons that could not be merged were discarded. Reads were aligned against IMGT to assign V, D and J genes, CDR3 length and insertions or deletions at six rearrangement sites. Clonotype counts were normalized to sorted cell number within each subset before computing true diversity and Gini coefficients with the tcR R package. Repertoire sharing was quantified using the overlap coefficient calculated on TCRB nucleotide sequences. Out-of-frame TCRB sequences from naive cells were analyzed to stand in for the pre-selection repertoire. TCRdb retrieved this table from immuneACCESS and kept in-frame rearrangements only. Not all clones are present; in checked studies, unresolved V genes account for under half, and no reason is known for the remainder. Clonal size and the V and J genes are those of that table, whereas D and trimming came from the DNA. The sample records 200,000 to 250,000 clones, about 71% of which are singletons. The ten largest make up about 0.051% of the sample.

Each donor gave one peripheral blood draw, roughly 110 mL on average, collected into heparinised tubes. A BD FACSAria II was used to sort naive, central memory, regulatory and stem cell-like memory CD4+ T cells with a panel that included CD45RO, CCR7, CD25, CD127, CD95 and CD27. Every sorted population had a purity above 95%. PBMCs were isolated immediately by Lymphoprep density gradient centrifugation and stained directly without culture. So that batch effects would be minimized, each experiment stained and sorted samples in pairs, pairing one healthy donor with one patient. This entry is derived from a study of beta chain features in type 1 diabetes (dated by TCRdb to 2016 to 2019). About the full investigation: No differences in mean age, gender distribution, total cell number or subset yield were found between patients and healthy donors. A total of 100 million to 140 million sorted cells were examined across all samples, and the number of cells per subset was strongly correlated with RNA yield. The study compared the TCRB repertoires of sorted circulating CD4+ T cell subsets in recently diagnosed type 1 diabetes patients with those in matched healthy donors. Regulatory and stem cell-like memory subsets were isolated from only 8 patients and roughly eight healthy donors, whereas naive and central memory subsets came from all 30 or so donors.

What the work shows at the level of the full study, not this receptor alone: PCR may preferentially amplify shorter templates, but because patient and control samples were amplified and corrected together, any resulting skew would affect both groups equally. In all four CD4+ subsets, TCRB CDR3 length was moderately but significantly shorter in type 1 diabetes patients. The naive, central memory and regulatory TCRB repertoires appeared to resemble one another more closely among patients than among healthy donors. Because small numbers of individuals were included in the HLA sub-analyses, any influence of HLA type on TCRB rearrangement was left unresolved. Sequencing cDNA rather than genomic DNA could over-represent highly expressing activated cells, although activation and CD3 levels did not differ between groups. At VDJ recombination sites, type 1 diabetes patients had fewer insertions and more deleted nucleotides, which implies abnormalities in thymic rearrangement.

This clonotype originated in a man aged 25-45 years in good health. The sample was naive CD4+ T cells from blood. The intended sense of this specimen's cell subset or site label: true naive CD4+ T cells.

The base sequence is TGCGCCAGCAGCCCCGGATGGACTAGCGGGACCTACTCCTACAATGAGCAGTTCTTC. It encodes CASSPGWTSGTYSYNEQFF. The rearrangement joined TRBV4-3 to TRBJ2-1; 12 nucleotides in the junction match TRBD2. Including the terminal cysteine and phenylalanine, the CDR3 comprises 19 residues. Only the CDR3 part of the read is kept: 57 bases, read in frame from the first base. Compared with germline, V lacks 4 bases and J lacks 0 bases; bases without a gene match: 10. The germline V gene specifies LGHNA as CDR1 and YSLEER as CDR2.